Included here is one TCR beta chain sequence, with context. These data are taken from a study of tumor-infiltrating lymphocytes in primary liver carcinoma. Between the trimmed V and J ends, which lost 4 bases and 6 bases, there was a span of 16 bases. The length of the CDR3 is 14 residues. CDR1 MNHEY and CDR2 SVGAGI come from the germline V gene. Both RNA and DNA were isolated together from approximately 20-30 mg of bulk tissue that had not been sorted. With chronic HBV infection, the patients were also treatment-naive. The study found over 85% viable tumor cells in every tumor sample. TCR beta cDNA was made from 450 to 600 ng total RNA with a constant-region primer. Nested multiplex PCR, run for three rounds with slightly modified ARM-PCR, yielded TCR beta libraries. For roughly 11 cycles apiece, the opening two PCR rounds ran with TRBV1-TRBV30 forward primers and a C-beta reverse primer. TCRdb redid the calling of the multiplex PCR reads with MiXCR, one entry per CDR3 protein. The repertoire consists of some 110,000 distinct CDR3 sequences, with about four fifths occurring once and the leading ten covering roughly a fifth.

This clonotype was sampled from a man aged 40-50 years with primary liver carcinoma and hepatitis B virus infection. The sequenced material came from liver tumor tissue from sampling region 3. Subset reported: tumor region T3, left-lateral pole. V is TRBV6-5 and J is TRBJ2-7, with D perhaps TRBD2 (5 bases). The CDR3 DNA is TGTGCCAGCAGTTCTTCAGCAGGAGAGGGCGAGCAGTACTTC. It translates to CASSSSAGEGEQYF.